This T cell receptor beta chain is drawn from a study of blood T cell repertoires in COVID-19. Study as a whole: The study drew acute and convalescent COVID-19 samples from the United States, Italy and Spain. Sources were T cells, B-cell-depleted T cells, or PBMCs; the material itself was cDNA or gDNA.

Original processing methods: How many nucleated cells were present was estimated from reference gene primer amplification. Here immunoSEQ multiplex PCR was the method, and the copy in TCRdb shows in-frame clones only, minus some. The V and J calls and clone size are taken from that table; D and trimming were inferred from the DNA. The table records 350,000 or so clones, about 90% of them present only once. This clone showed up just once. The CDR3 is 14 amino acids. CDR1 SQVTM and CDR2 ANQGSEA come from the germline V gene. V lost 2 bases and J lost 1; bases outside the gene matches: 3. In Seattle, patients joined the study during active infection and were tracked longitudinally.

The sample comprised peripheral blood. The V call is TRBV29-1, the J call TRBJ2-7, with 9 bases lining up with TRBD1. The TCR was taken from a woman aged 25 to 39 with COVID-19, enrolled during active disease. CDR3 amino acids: CSVEPGQGSYEQYF. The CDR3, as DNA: TGCAGCGTTGAACCGGGACAGGGATCCTACGAGCAGTACTTC.